These 17 T cell receptor beta chains came from one sample sequenced in a study of blood T cell repertoires in COVID-19. The protocol was immunoSEQ multiplex PCR, while the TCRdb copy is restricted to in-frame clones and leaves out a portion. The repertoire holds over 150,000 clones, with about 80% as singletons. Specimen: peripheral blood. The origin of the receptors is a woman of 80 years or more with acute or convalescent COVID-19.

With respect to this clone: Compared with germline, one end of the junction differs, possibly owing to a read error. This sequence joins TRBV3-1 (or the pseudogene TRBV3-2) and TRBJ2-4; no firm D call. From germline, CDR1 is LGHDT and CDR2 YNNKEL (reference sequence). CDR3 length equals 11 residues. Here the CDR3 DNA reads TGTGCCAGCAGCCGTCCCCCGGTGGTGAACTTC. This gives the protein CASSRPPVVNF.

The V call is TRBV30, the J call TRBJ1-5; 7 nucleotides line up with TRBD1. There are 16 residues in the CDR3. V lost 2 bases to trimming and J lost 0 bases; unmatched junction nucleotides: 7. Per germline, CDR1 GTSNPN and CDR2 SVGIG (reference sequence). The CDR3 reads CAWSRKGANSNQPQHF. In DNA form, the CDR3 reads TGTGCCTGGAGTAGAAAGGGGGCAAATAGCAATCAGCCCCAGCATTTT.

This rearrangement joins TRBV7-2 to TRBJ1-2; D possibly corresponds to TRBD1 (5 bases). V dropped 4 bases and J dropped 4 bases, with 13 bases sitting between them. The length of the CDR3 is 14 residues. Germline values: CDR1 SGHTA, CDR2 FQGNSA. The chain's CDR3 is CASSSQQVSYGYTF. The CDR3, as DNA: TGTGCCAGCAGCTCACAACAGGTTTCCTATGGCTACACCTTC.

This chain joins TRBV5-1 and TRBJ2-1, with TRBD2 as a possible D gene (6 bases). The CDR3 contains 13 residues. The germline V and J ends were trimmed by 1 base and 5 bases, with 7 bases remaining between them. The germline gives CDR1 SGHRS, CDR2 YFSETQ. The CDR3 region is CASSLTSNNEQFF. The CDR3 DNA reads TGCGCCAGCAGCTTGACTAGCAACAATGAGCAGTTCTTC. The entire variable domain, with the rest obtained from reference TRBV5-1 and TRBJ2-1, is as follows: KAGVTQTPRYLIKTRGQQVTLSCSPISGHRSVSWYQQTPGQGLQFLFEYFSETQRNKGNFPGRFSGRQFSNSRSEMNVSTLELGDSALYLCASSLTSNNEQFFGPGTRLTVL.

V and J are TRBV5-6 and TRBJ2-5; a possible D gene is TRBD1 (5 bases). Per germline, CDR1 SGHDT and CDR2 YYEEEE. The CDR3 runs to 13 residues. This CDR3 is CATRVQAQETQYF. CDR3 DNA sequence: TGTGCGACCAGGGTGCAGGCCCAAGAGACCCAGTACTTC. Looking up the rest from reference TRBV5-6 and TRBJ2-5 gives the full variable domain: DAGVTQSPTHLIKTRGQQVTLRCSPKSGHDTVSWYQQALGQGPQFIFQYYEEEERQRGNFPDRFSGHQFPNYSSELNVNALLLGDSALYLCATRVQAQETQYFGPGTRLLVL.

Points on this clone: The same CDR3 arises from other DNA sequences in this sample as well. The J gene is TRBJ2-2, the V gene TRBV30; D uncertain. The germline CDR1 and CDR2 sequences are GTSNPN and SVGIG (reference sequence). The CDR3 has 13 residues. The V end lost 3 bases, the J end lost 0 bases, and 5 bases lay between the germline ends. CDR3 coding DNA: TGTGCCTGGAGCGGAGCGAACACCGGGGAGCTGTTTTTT. Its translation: CAWSGANTGELFF.

In this sample, this clone turned up once. This chain uses TRBV11-2 with TRBJ2-7, with 9 bases aligning to TRBD1. The CDR3 runs 13 residues. After removal of 3 bases from V and 5 bases from J, the junction contained 2 bases not matched to a gene. Germline assignment: CDR1 SGHAT and CDR2 FQNNGV. CDR3 region: CASSLDRGNEQYF. CDR3 bases: TGTGCCAGCAGCTTGGACAGGGGCAACGAGCAGTACTTC.

The J gene is TRBJ1-2, the V gene TRBV5-5; TRBD1 agrees at 7 bases. Germline V gene data show CDR1 as SGHKS and CDR2 as YYEKEE (reference sequence). Losses at the gene ends were 1 base for V and 2 bases for J; bases not matched to a gene: 8. This CDR3 contains 16 residues. The CDR3 bases are TGTGCCAGCAGCTTGTCCACAGGGGAGAAGAACTATGGCTACACCTTC. Encoded protein: CASSLSTGEKNYGYTF.

This clone was recorded a few times. This sample also contains other DNA sequences that code for the same CDR3. The chain has TRBV11-2 and TRBJ1-6; D not resolved. This CDR3 region has 15 residues. The V end was cut by 1 base, the J end by 6 bases, with 10 bases between. CDR1 and CDR2 (germline): SGHAT, FQNNGV. The CDR3 DNA reads TGTGCCAGCAGCTTAGGGGCAGGAGGTAATTCACCCCTCCACTTT. Protein sequence: CASSLGAGGNSPLHF.

This chain links TRBV5-1 with TRBJ2-5; possible D gene TRBD1, 6 bases. Trimming stripped 4 bases from V and 5 bases from J, with 15 bases between. Germline CDR1 reads SGHRS; CDR2 reads YFSETQ. The CDR3 loop spans 14 amino acids. CDR3 DNA sequence: TGCGCCAGCAGCCTTCAGGGGTCGCGGGAGACCCAGTACTTC. Translating it yields CASSLQGSRETQYF. The variable domain in full, completed from reference TRBV5-1 and TRBJ2-5, reads KAGVTQTPRYLIKTRGQQVTLSCSPISGHRSVSWYQQTPGQGLQFLFEYFSETQRNKGNFPGRFSGRQFSNSRSEMNVSTLELGDSALYLCASSLQGSRETQYFGPGTRLLVL.

This chain joins TRBV28 and TRBJ1-4; 8 nucleotides align to TRBD1. Germline V gene lookup returns CDR1 MDHEN and CDR2 SYDVKM. Trimming took 2 bases from V and 7 from J; bases not matched to a gene: 9. This CDR3 region has 16 residues. Here the CDR3 reads CASSLHGQGEGEKLFF. The CDR3 DNA reads as TGTGCCAGCAGTTTACATGGACAGGGCGAGGGTGAAAAACTGTTTTTT. The full variable domain, completed using reference TRBV28 and TRBJ1-4, is DVKVTQSSRYLVKRTGEKVFLECVQDMDHENMFWYRQDPGLGLRLIYFSYDVKMKEKGDIPEGYSVSREKKERFSLILESASTNQTSMYLCASSLHGQGEGEKLFFGSGTQLSVL.

The gene calls are TRBV7-2 and TRBJ1-1; D not certain. Germline assignment: CDR1 SGHTA and CDR2 FQGNSA. This CDR3 contains 10 residues. With 11 bases removed from V and 6 bases from J, the gap between germline ends came to 10 bases. The CDR3: CARLPSEAFF. Here the CDR3 DNA reads TGTGCCCGACTTCCCTCTGAAGCTTTCTTT.

The chain links TRBV6-2 or TRBV6-3 to TRBJ2-1; TRBD1 matches at 9 bases. The CDR3 has 16 residues. Trimming at V came to 5 bases and at J to 3 bases, leaving 8 bases not matched to a gene. Germline assignment: CDR1 MNHEY and CDR2 SVGEGT. The CDR3 bases are TGTGCCAGCAGTCTACAACAGGGGGCGGACTACAATGAGCAGTTCTTC. Translating it yields CASSLQQGADYNEQFF.

This clone appeared once. The genes are TRBV7-2 and TRBJ1-1; D gene ambiguous. Germline CDR1 is SGHTA and CDR2 is FQGNSA. CDR3 length: 16 residues. The ends were cut back, 1 base at V and 0 bases at J, with 12 bases in the middle. This chain's CDR3 is CASSLVPPGMNTEAFF. DNA for the CDR3: TGTGCCAGCAGCTTAGTCCCCCCGGGGATGAACACTGAAGCTTTCTTT. The full variable domain, rest sourced from reference TRBV7-2 and TRBJ1-1, is GAGVSQSPSNKVTEKGKDVELRCDPISGHTALYWYRQSLGQGLEFLIYFQGNSAPDKSGLPSDRFSAERTGGSVSTLTIQRTQQEDSAVYLCASSLVPPGMNTEAFFGQGTRLTVV.

The CDR3 sequence: CASSETPNRVGQPQHF. DNA for the CDR3: TGTGCCAGCAGCGAAACCCCTAACAGGGTTGGGCAGCCCCAGCATTTT. The rearrangement links TRBV6-1 to TRBJ1-5, with D possibly being TRBD1 (6 bases). From germline, CDR1 is MNHNS and CDR2 SASEGT. This CDR3 has 16 amino acids. Trimming left V 6 bases short and J 7 bases short, with 22 bases between.

The gene calls are TRBV7-2 and TRBJ2-1; 12 positions agree with TRBD2. Germline V gene lookup returns CDR1 SGHTA and CDR2 FQGNSA. With 4 bases clipped from V and 7 bases from J, the junction kept 5 bases outside the gene matches. CDR3 length: 15 residues. The CDR3 DNA is TGTGCCAGCAGCTGGGCTAGCGGGGGGGCGAATGAGCAGTTCTTC. This encodes CASSWASGGANEQFF.

This clone occurred once. This chain uses TRBV3-1 (or the pseudogene TRBV3-2) with TRBJ1-2, with 8 bases that match TRBD1. V gave up 6 bases and J gave up 5 bases; unmatched junction bases: 2. The CDR3 consists of 12 residues. Germline V CDR1 and CDR2: LGHDT, YNNKEL (reference sequence). The CDR3 DNA sequence: TGTGCCAGCAGGGACAGGGTGTATGGCTACACCTTC. This sequence encodes CASRDRVYGYTF.